Listed below are T cell receptor beta chains from one sample, sequenced in a study of cytomegalovirus exposure and HLA in healthy donors. TCRdb keeps only in-frame clones here, not all; method: immunoSEQ multiplex PCR. The table lists approximately 170,000 clones, approximately 84% of them singletons. Specimen: PBMCs. Receptors were obtained from a woman aged 40 to 50 in good health and CMV-seropositive. Both conserved end residues are trimmed from each CDR3.

CDR3aa	j_gene	v_gene	len
ATSREGRIYDTQY	TRBJ2-3	TRBV15	13
ASSLGQSYVSGYT	TRBJ1-2	TRBV5-4	13
ASSLAVYYNEQF	TRBJ2-1	TRBV7-2	12
ASRATGLETYGYT	TRBJ1-2	TRBV6-5	13
ASSAGTGGNTIY	TRBJ1-3	TRBV7-7	12
ASSPDREVYVNTEAF	TRBJ1-1	TRBV9	15
AWYKRGEGPREAF	TRBJ1-1	TRBV30	13
ASSLDLAGGDEQF	TRBJ2-1	TRBV5-4	13
ASSLDSNYGYT	TRBJ1-2	TRBV7-6	11
AWSSFSGANGLT	TRBJ2-6	TRBV30	12
ASSALGEPEETQY	TRBJ2-5	TRBV9	13
ASSGRAQGRNEKLF	TRBJ1-4	TRBV19	14
ASSPVFRGFAF	TRBJ1-1	TRBV19	11
ASSTASGYQPQH	TRBJ1-5	TRBV19	12
ASSIQGALGWAGGEKLF	TRBJ1-4	TRBV4-3	17